These T cell receptor beta chains were read from a single sample in a study of CD8 T cells in Susac syndrome. One entry per CDR3 protein results from TCRdb running MiXCR on the immunoSEQ multiplex PCR reads. The sample consists of about 190,000 distinct CDR3 sequences, nearly 97% of them appearing once. What was sequenced was CD4+ T cells from PBMCs. The receptors derive from a human donor with Susac syndrome. Each CDR3 is given with its conserved first and last residue. D genes are given only for firm matches. Some rows mark clone size as missing; the rest say once, few, many or name a class of expanded clone.

abundance	v_gene	d_gene	j_gene	CDR3nt	CDR3aa
-	TRBV2	-	TRBJ1-4	TGTGCCAGCAGTCGGAGCTCAACTAATGAAAAACTGTTTTTT	CASSRSSTNEKLFF
-	TRBV12-3/TRBV12-4	-	TRBJ1-1	TGTGCCAGCAGTTTTGGGGGTTACACTGAAGCTTTCTTT	CASSFGGYTEAFF
-	TRBV5-6	-	TRBJ2-4	TGTGCCAGCAGCTTGGTTGAGGGTGCGAACATTCAGTACTTC	CASSLVEGANIQYF
-	TRBV5-1	TRBD2	TRBJ2-2	TGCGCCAGCAGCCGACTAGCGGGGGGGAACACCGGGGAGCTGTTTTTT	CASSRLAGGNTGELFF
-	TRBV5-1	TRBD2	TRBJ2-2	TGCGCCAGCAGCTTCCTAGCGGATCCTACCGGGGAGCTGTTTTTT	CASSFLADPTGELFF
-	TRBV19	TRBD2	TRBJ2-2	TGTGCCACCTCAGCGGGGGGGCCTAACGGGGAGCTGTTTTTT	CATSAGGPNGELFF
once	TRBV20-1	-	TRBJ2-7	TGCAGTGCTAGGTTTTTGGGGCGGAGTTCCTACGAGCAGTACTTC	CSARFLGRSSYEQYF
once	TRBV30	-	TRBJ2-5	TGTGCCTGGAGTGTACTCGCGGGCCCAGAGACCCAGTACTTC	CAWSVLAGPETQYF
-	TRBV10-1	-	TRBJ2-6	TGCGCCAGCAGTGAGTCCCGAGGGGCCAACGTCCTGACTTTC	CASSESRGANVLTF
-	TRBV3-1	TRBD1	TRBJ1-2	TGTGCCAGCAGCCAAGTAACCGGACAGGGGATGCGAGGCTACACCTTC	CASSQVTGQGMRGYTF
-	TRBV3-1	TRBD1	TRBJ2-1	TGTGCCAGCAGCCAAGGCCCCGGGACAGGGGGAAATGAGCAGTTCTTC	CASSQGPGTGGNEQFF
-	TRBV30	-	TRBJ2-5	TGTGCCTGGACCCTGCTGGGGGTAGCAGGAGAGACCCAGTACTTC	CAWTLLGVAGETQYF
-	TRBV20-1	TRBD2	TRBJ2-5	TGCAGTGCCCTCCCGCCGGGGGGCCAAGAGACCCAGTACTTC	CSALPPGGQETQYF
-	TRBV19	-	TRBJ1-6	TGTGCCAGTAGTGAGGGCCGTGGGAATTCACCCCTCCACTTT	CASSEGRGNSPLHF
-	TRBV14	TRBD1	TRBJ2-7	TGTGCCAGCAGCCCCGGGACAGTTCCCTACGAGCAGTACTTC	CASSPGTVPYEQYF
-	TRBV29-1	TRBD1	TRBJ1-2	TGCAGCGTTGAGGGACAGGGGGTTGGCTACACCTTC	CSVEGQGVGYTF
-	TRBV6-2/TRBV6-3	TRBD1	TRBJ2-1	TGTGCCAGCAGTTACTCCTACAGGGGAAATGAGCAGTTCTTC	CASSYSYRGNEQFF
-	TRBV18	-	TRBJ2-1	TGTGCCAGCTCACCAGGGACCGGTTGGCAGGGTGAGCAGTTCTTC	CASSPGTGWQGEQFF
-	TRBV6-5	TRBD1	TRBJ1-2	TGTGCCAGCAGTTACAGACAGGGGGCGCGAGGCTACACCTTC	CASSYRQGARGYTF
-	TRBV2	-	TRBJ1-5	TGTGCCAGCAGCCGGTTAGGGTTAAATCAGCCCCAGCATTTT	CASSRLGLNQPQHF
-	TRBV30	-	TRBJ1-1	TGTGCCTGGAGTGTAAGCGTTGGGACTGAAGCTTTCTTT	CAWSVSVGTEAFF
-	TRBV3-1	-	TRBJ2-1	TGTGCCAGCAGCCGCCTGACCGGTGATAGCGTCAATGAGCAGTTCTTC	CASSRLTGDSVNEQFF